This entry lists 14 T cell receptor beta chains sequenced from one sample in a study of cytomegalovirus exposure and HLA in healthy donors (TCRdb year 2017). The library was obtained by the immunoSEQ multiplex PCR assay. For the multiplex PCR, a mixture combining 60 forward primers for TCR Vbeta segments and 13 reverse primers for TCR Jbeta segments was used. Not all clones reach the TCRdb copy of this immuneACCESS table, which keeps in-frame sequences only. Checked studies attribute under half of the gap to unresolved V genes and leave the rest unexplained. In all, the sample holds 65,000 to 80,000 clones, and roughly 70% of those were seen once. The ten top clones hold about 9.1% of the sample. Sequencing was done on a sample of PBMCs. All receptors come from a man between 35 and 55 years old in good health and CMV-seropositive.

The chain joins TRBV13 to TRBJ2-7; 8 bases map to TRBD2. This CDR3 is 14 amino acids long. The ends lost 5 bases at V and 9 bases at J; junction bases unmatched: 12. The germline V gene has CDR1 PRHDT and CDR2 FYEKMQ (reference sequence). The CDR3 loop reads CASSPREGSLGQYF. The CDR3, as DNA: TGTGCCAGCAGCCCTCGGGAGGGGAGTTTGGGGCAGTACTTC.

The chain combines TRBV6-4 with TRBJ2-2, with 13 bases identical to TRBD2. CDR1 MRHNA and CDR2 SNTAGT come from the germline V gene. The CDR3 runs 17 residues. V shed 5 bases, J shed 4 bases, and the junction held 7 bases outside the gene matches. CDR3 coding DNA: TGTGCCAGCAGTTACGGACTAGCGGGGGTTCCCACCGGGGAGCTGTTTTTT. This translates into CASSYGLAGVPTGELFF.

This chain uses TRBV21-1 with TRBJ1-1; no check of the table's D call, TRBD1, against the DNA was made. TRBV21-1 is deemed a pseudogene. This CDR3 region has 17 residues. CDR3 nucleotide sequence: TGTGCCAGCAGCAAAGGACAGGGAAGGGCCGTGAACACTGAAGCTTTCTTT. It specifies CASSKGQGRAVNTEAFF.

The CDR3: CASREGAGDQETQYF. The CDR3 DNA reads as TGTGCTTCAAGAGAGGGAGCGGGAGATCAAGAGACCCAGTACTTC. V and J are TRBV11-2 and TRBJ2-5; 8 bases align to TRBD2. Germline V gene lookup returns CDR1 SGHAT and CDR2 FQNNGV. The CDR3 consists of 15 residues.

The DNA for the CDR3 is TGTGCCAGCAGCAAAAATCGGGATCCTGGAAACACCATATATTTT. It is translated as CASSKNRDPGNTIYF. The J gene is TRBJ1-3, the V gene TRBV7-8; D ambiguous. V was cut by 5 bases and J by 2 bases, with 13 bases left in between. The CDR3 totals 15 residues. Germline V gives CDR1 SGHVS, CDR2 FQNEAQ. The full variable domain, with the rest looked up from reference TRBV7-8 and TRBJ1-3, is GAGVSQSPRYKVAKRGQDVALRCDPISGHVSLFWYQQALGQGPEFLTYFQNEAQLDKSGLPSDRFFAERPEGSVSTLKIQRTQQEDSAVYLCASSKNRDPGNTIYFGEGSWLTVV.

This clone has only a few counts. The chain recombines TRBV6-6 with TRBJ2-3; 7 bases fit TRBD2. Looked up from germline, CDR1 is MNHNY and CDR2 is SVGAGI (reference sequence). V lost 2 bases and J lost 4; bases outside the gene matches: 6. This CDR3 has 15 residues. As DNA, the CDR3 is TGTGCCAGCAGTTACCGGGGGGAACCGTCAGATACGCAGTATTTT. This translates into CASSYRGEPSDTQYF.

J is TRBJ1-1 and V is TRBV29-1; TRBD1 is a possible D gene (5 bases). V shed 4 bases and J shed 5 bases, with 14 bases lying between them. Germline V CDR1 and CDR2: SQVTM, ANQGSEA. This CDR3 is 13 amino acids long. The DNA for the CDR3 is TGCAGCGTTGCAGAGACAGTGTATACTGAAGCTTTCTTT. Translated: CSVAETVYTEAFF.

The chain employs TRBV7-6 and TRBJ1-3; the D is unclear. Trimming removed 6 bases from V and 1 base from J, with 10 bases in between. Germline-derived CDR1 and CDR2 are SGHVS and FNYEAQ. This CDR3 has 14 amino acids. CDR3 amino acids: CASSQTVSGNTIYF. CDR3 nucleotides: TGTGCCAGCAGTCAAACGGTATCTGGAAACACCATATATTTT.

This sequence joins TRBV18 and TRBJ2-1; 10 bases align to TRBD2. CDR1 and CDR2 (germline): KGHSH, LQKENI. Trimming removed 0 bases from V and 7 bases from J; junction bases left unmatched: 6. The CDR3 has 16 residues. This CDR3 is CASSPPVSGGRNEQFF. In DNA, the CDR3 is TGTGCCAGCTCACCACCGGTTAGCGGGGGGCGGAATGAGCAGTTCTTC.

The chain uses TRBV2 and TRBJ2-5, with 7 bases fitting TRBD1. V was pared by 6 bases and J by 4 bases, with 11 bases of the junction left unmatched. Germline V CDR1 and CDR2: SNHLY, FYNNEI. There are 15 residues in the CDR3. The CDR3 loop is CASSHRDSGGETQYF. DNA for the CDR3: TGTGCCAGCAGCCACCGGGACAGTGGAGGAGAGACCCAGTACTTC. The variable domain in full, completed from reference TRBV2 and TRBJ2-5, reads EPEVTQTPSHQVTQMGQEVILRCVPISNHLYFYWYRQILGQKVEFLVSFYNNEISEKSEIFDDQFSVERPDGSNFTLKIRSTKLEDSAMYFCASSHRDSGGETQYFGPGTRLLVL.

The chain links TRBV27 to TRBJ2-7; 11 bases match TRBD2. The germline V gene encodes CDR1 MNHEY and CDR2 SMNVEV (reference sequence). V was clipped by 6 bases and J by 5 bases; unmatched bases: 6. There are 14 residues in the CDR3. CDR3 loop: CASSLAGGPNEQYF. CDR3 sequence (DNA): TGTGCCAGCAGCTTAGCGGGAGGGCCCAACGAGCAGTACTTC.

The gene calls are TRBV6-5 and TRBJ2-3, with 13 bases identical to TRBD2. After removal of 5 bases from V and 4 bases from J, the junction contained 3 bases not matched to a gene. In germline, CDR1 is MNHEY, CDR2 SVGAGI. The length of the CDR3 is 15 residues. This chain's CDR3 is CASSTTSGRSDTQYF. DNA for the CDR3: TGTGCCAGCAGTACGACTAGCGGGAGGTCAGATACGCAGTATTTT.

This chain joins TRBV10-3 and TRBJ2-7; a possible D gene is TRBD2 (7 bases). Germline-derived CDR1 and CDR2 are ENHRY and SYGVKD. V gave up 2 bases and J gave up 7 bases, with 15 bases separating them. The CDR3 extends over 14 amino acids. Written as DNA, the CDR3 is TGTGCCATCAGTGAGACTTCAGGGGAGGGAGAGCAGTACTTC. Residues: CAISETSGEGEQYF.

Written as DNA, the CDR3 is TGTGCCTGGAACCATAGGAGTCTCCTCTATGGCTACACCTTC. Encoded protein: CAWNHRSLLYGYTF. The rearrangement uses TRBV30 and TRBJ1-2; D ambiguous. Germline V lookup: CDR1 GTSNPN, CDR2 SVGIG (reference sequence). The CDR3 is made up of 14 amino acids. V was cut by 4 bases and J by 4 bases, with 16 bases left in between.